One sample yielded the 14 T cell receptor beta chains listed below, sequenced in a study of identical twins (dated by TCRdb to the mid-2010s). Preparation of the library involved 5' RACE. Sequencer: Illumina HiSeq 2000. Using fastp trimming at Q25 and MiXCR clonotype assembly, TCRdb reanalyzed the public sequencing data and kept in-frame beta chains. Each entry merges the rows of one CDR3 protein and shows their most common DNA and genes. In this sample the table shows some 250,000 distinct CDR3 sequences, 6.5% of which occur a single time. The leading ten clones occupy 13% to 15% of the sample. These data are also associated with another study on T cells expressing NK-cell markers.

What was sequenced was CD8+ T cells sorted from blood. These receptors all come from a woman aged 18-30 years in good health.

The chain recombines TRBV27 with TRBJ2-7; D might be TRBD2 (5 bases). Germline assignment: CDR1 MNHEY and CDR2 SMNVEV (reference sequence). The CDR3 contains 15 residues. Trimming cost V 2 bases and J 3 bases, with 14 bases left between them. CDR3 sequence: CASSLTRTSVYEQYF. The CDR3 bases are TGTGCCAGCAGTTTAACTAGGACGAGCGTCTACGAGCAGTACTTC.

This clonotype showed up just a few times. The gene calls are TRBV7-9 and TRBJ2-2; D is uncertain. The CDR3 is made up of 14 amino acids. Germline CDR1 and CDR2: SEHNR and FQNEAQ (reference sequence). The V end was cut by 3 bases, the J end by 3 bases, with 8 bases between. CDR3 DNA: TGTGCCAGCAGCTTGCACACCTACACCGGGGAGCTGTTTTTT. Its protein product is CASSLHTYTGELFF.

This clonotype was counted at least ten times. The chain is built from TRBV9 and TRBJ1-2; a weak D match, TRBD1 (5 bases). The CDR3 is made up of 14 amino acids. Trimming took 4 bases from V and 4 from J, leaving 14 bases between them. Germline V CDR1 and CDR2: SGDLS, YYNGEE. The CDR3 reads CASSPRGRTYGYTF. CDR3 coding DNA: TGTGCCAGCAGCCCTCGGGGACGGACCTATGGCTACACCTTC.

The V and J genes are TRBV19 and TRBJ2-1; 9 bases are a match to TRBD1. With V trimmed by 6 bases and J by 15 bases, 15 bases remained unmatched. Germline values: CDR1 LNHDA, CDR2 SQIVND (reference sequence). This CDR3 comprises 14 residues. CDR3 sequence (DNA): TGTGCCAGTAGAGGGGACAGGGATGTATCCGGTCGGTTCTTC. Translation: CASRGDRDVSGRFF. Filled out from reference TRBV19 and TRBJ2-1, the complete variable domain reads DGGITQSPKYLFRKEGQNVTLSCEQNLNHDAMYWYRQDPGQGLRLIYYSQIVNDFQKGDIAEGYSVSREKKESFPLTVTSAQKNPTAFYLCASRGDRDVSGRFFGPGTRLTVL.

This clonotype has only a few counts. V is TRBV5-1 and J is TRBJ2-7, with no clear D. The germline CDR1 and CDR2 sequences are SGHRS and YFSETQ. V was pared by 0 bases and J by 7 bases, with 11 bases between. This CDR3 has 13 residues. CDR3 coding DNA: TGCGCCAGCAGCTTGGATGGCGATGGGGAGCAGTACTTC. It encodes CASSLDGDGEQYF.

There are many counts of this clonotype. The V and J genes are TRBV20-1 and TRBJ1-1, with TRBD1 as a possible D gene (5 bases). CDR3 length: 13 amino acids. The V and J ends lost 3 bases and 3 bases respectively, with 11 bases between them. Germline lookup yields CDR1 DFQATT and CDR2 SNEGSKA (reference sequence). The CDR3, as DNA: TGCAGTGCTAGGGGCGGGGGGGACACTGAAGCTTTCTTT. Its translation is CSARGGGDTEAFF.

This chain connects TRBV29-1 to TRBJ2-3; D is ambiguous. The length of the CDR3 is 16 residues. Per the germline V gene, CDR1 is SQVTM and CDR2 is ANQGSEA. Trimming removed 3 bases from V and 0 bases from J, with 16 bases in between. In nucleotides, the CDR3 is TGCAGCGTTGATTTCCGGCGGATGGGTAGCACAGATACGCAGTATTTT. Its protein is CSVDFRRMGSTDTQYF.

This clonotype was seen a handful of times. The genes are TRBV4-1 and TRBJ2-2, with 7 bases identical to TRBD2. Unmatched junction bases numbered 12, after V lost 0 bases and J lost 5 bases. From germline, CDR1 is MGHRA and CDR2 YSYEKL. This CDR3 is 18 amino acids long. The CDR3 nucleotides read TGCGCCAGCAGCCAAGATGATTTGCGGGAGTGGGAGACCGGGGAGCTGTTTTTT. Protein: CASSQDDLREWETGELFF.

The sample holds many counts of this clonotype. This chain uses TRBV7-9 with TRBJ1-1; no definite D call. Trimming took off 6 bases at V and 0 bases at J, with 11 bases between the two ends. This CDR3 comprises 14 residues. Germline V lookup: CDR1 SEHNR, CDR2 FQNEAQ (reference sequence). The CDR3 here is CASSHVLVNTEAFF. CDR3 sequence (DNA): TGTGCCAGCAGTCACGTCCTTGTGAACACTGAAGCTTTCTTT.

The V call is TRBV7-8, the J call TRBJ2-7, with D perhaps matching TRBD1 (5 bases). This CDR3 is 12 amino acids long. V was pared by 5 bases and J by 9 bases, with 14 bases between. Germline loops: CDR1 SGHVS, CDR2 FQNEAQ. CDR3 nucleotides: TGTGCCAGCAGCCTAGGGGCGCTTGGGCAGTACTTC. Residues: CASSLGALGQYF.

J is TRBJ2-3 and V is TRBV6-1; weak D call: TRBD2 (5 bases). The CDR3 loop spans 17 amino acids. Between the trimmed V and J ends, which lost 3 bases and 5 bases, there was a span of 21 bases. Looked up from germline, CDR1 is MNHNS and CDR2 is SASEGT. The CDR3 coding sequence is TGTGCCAGCAGTGAGAGCATGGAGGCCCGGCCTTTAGATACGCAGTATTTT. It is translated as CASSESMEARPLDTQYF.

The chain employs TRBV27 and TRBJ2-3; D might be TRBD2 (5 bases). Per the germline V gene, CDR1 is MNHEY and CDR2 is SMNVEV (reference sequence). Between the trimmed V and J ends, which lost 3 bases and 14 bases, there was a span of 21 bases. The CDR3 is made up of 14 amino acids. CDR3 protein: CASSLTSLPGNLYF. In nucleotides, the CDR3 is TGTGCCAGCAGTTTGACCTCTCTGCCGGGGAATTTGTATTTT.

In its sample, this clonotype was seen many times. This rearrangement joins TRBV12-3 or TRBV12-4 to TRBJ1-1, with 9 positions matching TRBD1. V shed 6 bases and J 2 bases; nucleotides not matched to a gene: 7. The CDR3 consists of 15 residues. CDR3 sequence reads: CASSEGTGRNTEAFF. The CDR3 coding sequence is TGTGCCAGCAGCGAAGGGACAGGGCGCAACACTGAAGCTTTCTTT.

This clonotype was seen repeatedly, ten times or more. The J gene is TRBJ2-7, the V gene TRBV6-2 or TRBV6-3, with D possibly TRBD1 on 6 matching bases. Germline CDR1 MNHEY, CDR2 SVGEGT. V lost 7 bases, J lost 2 bases, and 12 bases lay in between. The CDR3 runs to 13 residues. The CDR3 protein is CASTGTPTYEQYF. DNA of the CDR3: TGTGCCAGCACCGGGACACCTACCTACGAGCAGTACTTC.